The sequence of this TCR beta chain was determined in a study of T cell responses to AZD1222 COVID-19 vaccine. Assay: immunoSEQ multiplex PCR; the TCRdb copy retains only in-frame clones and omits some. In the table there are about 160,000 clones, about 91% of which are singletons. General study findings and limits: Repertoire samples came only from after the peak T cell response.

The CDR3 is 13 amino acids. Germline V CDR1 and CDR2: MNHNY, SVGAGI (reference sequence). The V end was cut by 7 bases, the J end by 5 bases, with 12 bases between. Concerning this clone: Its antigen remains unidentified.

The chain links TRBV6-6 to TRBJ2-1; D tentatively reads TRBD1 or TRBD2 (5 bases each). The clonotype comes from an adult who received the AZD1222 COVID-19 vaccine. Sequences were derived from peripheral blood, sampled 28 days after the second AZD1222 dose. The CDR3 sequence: CASTRDGNNEQFF. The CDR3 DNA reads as TGTGCCAGCACCCGGGACGGCAACAATGAGCAGTTCTTC.